This T cell receptor (beta chain) originates from a study of blood T cell repertoires in COVID-19. The CDR3 spans 14 residues. Unmatched junction bases numbered 0, after V lost 7 bases and J lost 0 bases. In germline, CDR1 is SGHRS, CDR2 YFSETQ. Profiled with immunoSEQ multiplex PCR; TCRdb holds only in-frame clones, not every one. This sample has about 180,000 clones, with nearly 90% found just once. Cohort assignment relied on participant-reported clinical history. J is TRBJ2-6 and V is TRBV5-1; TRBD2 matches 8 bases. What was sequenced was PBMCs or T cells enriched from blood (not recorded which). The source is a woman in her thirties or forties with acute COVID-19. CDR3 coding DNA: TGCGCCAGCGCGGGGGGCTCTGGGGCCAACGTCCTGACTTTC. Residues: CASAGGSGANVLTF.